The 18 T cell receptor beta chains in this list originate from one sample, sequenced in a study of shared clonotypes between healthy human individuals. The repertoire was sequenced with immunoSEQ multiplex PCR; TCRdb's copy has only in-frame clones and lacks some. This sample has around 370,000 clones, with 90% to 98% found just once. The specimen sequenced was memory CD8+ T cells sorted from blood. Regarding subset: CD45RO+ cells pooled with CCR7-negative TemRA cells. These receptors all come from a man between 25 and 39 years old in good health.

The CDR3 DNA reads as TGTGCCAACCCCTTTGGTGGGGGACCCTATAACTATGGCTACACCTTC. Translating gives CANPFGGGPYNYGYTF. The chain carries TRBV6-4 and TRBJ1-2; a possible D gene is TRBD1 (5 bases). The CDR3 length is 16 residues. The V and J ends lost 10 bases and 1 base respectively, with 22 bases between them. Germline V CDR1 and CDR2: MRHNA, SNTAGT.

The rearrangement joins TRBV5-1 to TRBJ2-1; the match to TRBD2 covers 10 bases. V lost 4 bases and J lost 9; bases outside the gene matches: 7. Germline CDR1 reads SGHRS; CDR2 reads YFSETQ. There are 14 residues in the CDR3. This chain's CDR3 is CASSASGSAGEQFF. CDR3 in DNA: TGCGCCAGCAGCGCTAGCGGGAGTGCCGGTGAGCAGTTCTTC.

This clone was found a few times. The rearrangement uses TRBV5-8 and TRBJ2-1; D not certain. The CDR3 is 14 amino acids. V was clipped by 7 bases and J by 1 base, with 12 bases between them. Germline CDR1 SGHTS, CDR2 YDEGEE. DNA of the CDR3: TGTGCCAGCGGAGCAAGAACTTCCTACAATGAGCAGTTCTTC. It is translated as CASGARTSYNEQFF. Full variable domain (rest looked up from reference TRBV5-8 and TRBJ2-1): EAGVTQSPTHLIKTRGQQATLRCSPISGHTSVYWYQQALGLGLQFLLWYDEGEERNRGNFPPRFSGRQFPNYSSELNVNALELEDSALYLCASGARTSYNEQFFGPGTRLTVL.

This chain uses TRBV4-2 with TRBJ2-3; 8 bases map to TRBD2. The junction had 7 bases not matched to a gene; V was cut back by 4 bases and J by 4 bases. The germline gives CDR1 LGHNA, CDR2 YNFKEQ. The CDR3 contains 15 residues. DNA of the CDR3: TGTGCCAGCAGCCCCCGGGAGGGCCCGTCAGATACGCAGTATTTT. It codes for CASSPREGPSDTQYF.

The CDR3 is CASSQDEWALPNEQFF. The CDR3 nucleotides read TGCGCCAGCAGCCAAGATGAGTGGGCCTTACCCAATGAGCAGTTCTTC. The V and J genes are TRBV4-1 and TRBJ2-1; no firm D call. CDR1 is MGHRA and CDR2 is YSYEKL in the germline V gene. This CDR3 is 16 amino acids long. Between the trimmed V and J ends, which lost 0 bases and 6 bases, there was a span of 15 bases.

This clone was observed once. The rearrangement links TRBV9 to TRBJ1-3; TRBD1 might be the D (5 bases). Trimming removed 0 bases at V and 0 bases at J, with 19 bases between. This CDR3 has 19 amino acids. Germline V CDR1 and CDR2: SGDLS, YYNGEE. For the CDR3, the DNA is TGTGCCAGCAGCGTAGACCCAGTGGTTCAGGGCCTCTCTGGAAACACCATATATTTT. Translation: CASSVDPVVQGLSGNTIYF.

This chain joins TRBV5-5 and TRBJ2-2; D is undetermined. This CDR3 spans 12 amino acids. Trimming left V 1 base short and J 7 bases short, with 5 bases between. Germline V CDR1 and CDR2: SGHKS, YYEKEE (reference sequence). The CDR3 here is CASSLLSGELFF. The DNA for the CDR3 is TGTGCCAGCAGCTTGTTGAGCGGGGAGCTGTTTTTT.

The CDR3 nucleotides are TGCGCCAGCAGCTTGAGGGGCTGGGGCACAGATACGCAGTATTTT. Amino acid sequence: CASSLRGWGTDTQYF. This sequence joins TRBV5-1 and TRBJ2-3, with D possibly TRBD1 on 5 matching bases. CDR1 is SGHRS and CDR2 is YFSETQ in the germline V gene. CDR3 length equals 15 residues. The ends were cut back, 1 base at V and 1 base at J, with 10 bases in the middle.

This clone was observed once. This sample also contains other DNA sequences that code for the same CDR3. The CDR3 region is CASSLTAYEQYF. CDR3 DNA: TGTGCCAGCAGCTTGACAGCCTACGAGCAGTACTTC. The chain is built from TRBV7-2 and TRBJ2-7, with a possible D match to TRBD1 (5 bases). The length of the CDR3 is 12 residues. Germline CDR1 reads SGHTA; CDR2 reads FQGNSA. Trimming took off 3 bases at V and 2 bases at J, with 5 bases between the two ends. The full variable domain, rest sourced from reference TRBV7-2 and TRBJ2-7, is GAGVSQSPSNKVTEKGKDVELRCDPISGHTALYWYRQSLGQGLEFLIYFQGNSAPDKSGLPSDRFSAERTGGSVSTLTIQRTQQEDSAVYLCASSLTAYEQYFGPGTRLTVT.

The chain joins TRBV29-1 to TRBJ2-7; maybe TRBD1 (6 bases). V gave up 2 bases and J gave up 4 bases, with 15 bases separating them. The V gene's germline CDR1 is SQVTM and CDR2 ANQGSEA. The CDR3 covers 14 residues. This chain's CDR3 is CSVEPGQGKYEQYF. The CDR3 DNA reads as TGCAGCGTTGAACCGGGGCAGGGGAAATACGAGCAGTACTTC.

DNA of the CDR3: TGTGCCAGCAGACCCCTAGCGGGAGTCACAGATACGCAGTATTTT. It translates to CASRPLAGVTDTQYF. The rearrangement uses TRBV6-1 and TRBJ2-3; 10 nucleotides match TRBD2. This CDR3 is built from 15 residues. Germline values: CDR1 MNHNS, CDR2 SASEGT. The V segment lost 6 bases and the J segment 2 bases; nucleotides outside the gene matches: 5.

This clone was seen once. The same CDR3 is also encoded by other DNA sequences in this sample. The genes are TRBV7-9 and TRBJ2-3; D is undetermined. CDR3 length: 15 amino acids. CDR1 and CDR2 from the germline V gene are SEHNR and FQNEAQ (reference sequence). V was shortened by 1 base and J by 0 bases, with 8 bases between the two germline ends. DNA of the CDR3: TGTGCCAGCAGCTTAGTGGGTGGTAGCACAGATACGCAGTATTTT. Its translation: CASSLVGGSTDTQYF. The full variable domain, its missing parts supplied by reference TRBV7-9 and TRBJ2-3, is DTGVSQNPRHKITKRGQNVTFRCDPISEHNRLYWYRQTLGQGPEFLTYFQNEAQLEKSRLLSDRFSAERPKGSFSTLEIQRTEQGDSAMYLCASSLVGGSTDTQYFGPGTRLTVL.

V gene TRBV19 combines with J gene TRBJ1-5; D is unresolved. The CDR3 loop spans 14 amino acids. The germline V and J ends were trimmed by 3 bases and 0 bases, with 6 bases remaining between them. CDR1 is LNHDA and CDR2 is SQIVND in the germline V gene (reference sequence). The CDR3 DNA reads as TGTGCCAGTAGTATTAGCCATAGCAATCAGCCCCAGCATTTT. Encoded protein: CASSISHSNQPQHF.

This clone was found once. The chain uses TRBV28 and TRBJ1-3; D is undetermined. Germline CDR1 reads MDHEN; CDR2 reads SYDVKM. This CDR3 contains 16 residues. V was trimmed by 2 bases and J by 6 bases, leaving 17 bases between them. CDR3 sequence: CASSLEGEGLTNTIYF. The CDR3 nucleotides read TGTGCCAGCAGTTTAGAGGGAGAAGGACTTACAAACACCATATATTTT.

The chain joins TRBV4-2 to TRBJ2-3; no clear D. V gave up 0 bases and J gave up 0 bases, with 4 bases separating them. The CDR3 length is 14 residues. CDR1 is LGHNA and CDR2 is YNFKEQ in the germline V gene. CDR3 residues: CASSQERSTDTQYF. In DNA, the CDR3 is TGTGCCAGCAGCCAAGAGCGGAGCACAGATACGCAGTATTTT.

This chain links TRBV27 with TRBJ2-5; possibly TRBD1 or TRBD2 for D (5 bases each). CDR3 length: 15 amino acids. Germline-derived CDR1 and CDR2 are MNHEY and SMNVEV (reference sequence). The V and J ends lost 6 bases and 1 base respectively, with 15 bases between them. CDR3 residues: CASRRTDRGQETQYF. The CDR3 DNA sequence: TGTGCCAGCAGGAGGACTGACAGAGGCCAAGAGACCCAGTACTTC.

The chain combines TRBV7-9 with TRBJ1-1; 10 positions agree with TRBD1. The ends lost 4 bases at V and 5 bases at J; junction bases unmatched: 4. CDR1 and CDR2 (germline): SEHNR, FQNEAQ (reference sequence). CDR3 length: 14 residues. The CDR3 loop is CASSSRTGGTEAFF. The CDR3 DNA sequence: TGTGCCAGCAGCTCGAGGACAGGGGGAACTGAAGCTTTCTTT. The complete variable domain, with remaining parts taken from reference TRBV7-9 and TRBJ1-1, reads DTGVSQNPRHKITKRGQNVTFRCDPISEHNRLYWYRQTLGQGPEFLTYFQNEAQLEKSRLLSDRFSAERPKGSFSTLEIQRTEQGDSAMYLCASSSRTGGTEAFFGQGTRLTVV.

The rearrangement uses TRBV10-3 and TRBJ2-7; D gene uncertain. CDR1 and CDR2 from the germline V gene are ENHRY and SYGVKD. The CDR3 sequence is 13 residues long. V lost 5 bases and J lost 4, with 12 bases in between. DNA of the CDR3: TGTGCCATCAGTTCCACCGGAGATTACGAGCAGTACTTC. Amino acids: CAISSTGDYEQYF.